Listed below are T cell receptor beta chains from one sample, sequenced in a study of blood T cell repertoires in COVID-19. Here immunoSEQ multiplex PCR was the method, and the copy in TCRdb shows in-frame clones only, minus some. The sample records roughly 150,000 clones, approximately 90% being singletons. What was sequenced was peripheral blood. Receptors were obtained from a man aged 55-75 years with active or convalescent COVID-19. Each CDR3 is given with its conserved first and last residue. Fields, in order: V gene, D gene, clone size, J gene, CDR3 DNA, CDR3 protein. The D gene is left open where the match is weak. Rows give clone size only sometimes, using once, few, many, or a class for an expanded clone.

>TRBV11-2|NA|once|TRBJ1-3
TGTGCCAGCAGCGAGAGCTCTGGAAACACCATATATTTT
CASSESSGNTIYF
>TRBV12-3/TRBV12-4|TRBD2|NA|TRBJ2-7
TGTGCCAGCAGGACTAGCTTCGCCTACGAGCAGTACTTC
CASRTSFAYEQYF
>TRBV5-4|NA|NA|TRBJ2-1
TGTGCCAGCAGCCCCAAGGCAGGGGATAGGTATAATGAGCAGTTCTTC
CASSPKAGDRYNEQFF
>TRBV18|TRBD1|NA|TRBJ1-1
TGTGCCAGCTCACAACTAGACAGGGGGCGAGGAAACACTGAAGCTTTCTTT
CASSQLDRGRGNTEAFF
>TRBV4-3|NA|NA|TRBJ1-3
TGCGCCAGCAGCCAAGATACCCCAGGGTCAGGAAACACCATATATTTT
CASSQDTPGSGNTIYF
>TRBV28|TRBD1|once|TRBJ1-2
TGTGCCAGCAGTCCACGGACAGGCCCAACCGGTGGCTACACCTTC
CASSPRTGPTGGYTF
>TRBV7-9|NA|NA|TRBJ2-1
TGTGCCAGCAGCCGCCCTAGTGGCTGGAGCTCCTACAATGAGCAGTTCTTC
CASSRPSGWSSYNEQFF
>TRBV20-1|NA|NA|TRBJ1-2
TGCAGTGCTGCCCCGGATGGCTACACCTTC
CSAAPDGYTF
>TRBV5-5|TRBD1|NA|TRBJ2-2
TGTGCCAGCAGCCACAGAGACAGGGTTGGGACCGGGGAGCTGTTTTTT
CASSHRDRVGTGELFF
>TRBV9|NA|NA|TRBJ1-4
TGTGCCAGCAGCGTCCGAGGGGGGGCGGAGGAAGAAAAACTGTTTTTT
CASSVRGGAEEEKLFF
>TRBV5-1|TRBD2|NA|TRBJ2-1
TGCGCCAGCAGTTTGCTAGCGGATTCCTACAATGAGCAGTTCTTC
CASSLLADSYNEQFF
>TRBV7-2|TRBD1|NA|TRBJ1-2
TGTGCCAGCAGCCCGGGTCCTGGGACAGGGACTGGCTACACCTTC
CASSPGPGTGTGYTF
>TRBV6-5|TRBD2|NA|TRBJ2-3
TGTGCCACCAGACATCTAGCGGGGAGCACAGATACGCAGTATTTT
CATRHLAGSTDTQYF
>TRBV7-4|TRBD1|NA|TRBJ1-5
TGTGCCAGCAGCTTCGGACAGGTCATCCAGCCCCAGCATTTT
CASSFGQVIQPQHF
>TRBV14|NA|NA|TRBJ1-2
TGTGCCAGCAGGTTTTCACAGGGTACAATCTATGGCTACACCTTC
CASRFSQGTIYGYTF
>TRBV9|TRBD2|NA|TRBJ2-7
TGTGCCAGCAGCAGAATAGCGGGGACCTACGAGCAGTACTTC
CASSRIAGTYEQYF
>TRBV27|TRBD2|NA|TRBJ2-4
TGTGCCAGCAGATCCGGGACTAGCGGTCCCATTCAGTACTTC
CASRSGTSGPIQYF
>TRBV3-1/TRBV3-2|NA|NA|TRBJ2-3
TGTGCCAGCAGCCAAGGGTGGCGACTAACTACTAGCACAGATACGCAGTATTTT
CASSQGWRLTTSTDTQYF
>TRBV5-1|TRBD2|NA|TRBJ2-3
TGCGCCAGCAGCAGACTAGCGGAAAAAACGGTGGATACGCAGTATTTT
CASSRLAEKTVDTQYF
>TRBV20-1|NA|NA|TRBJ2-1
TGCAGTGCTCTCAGTCCCAATGAGCAGTTCTTC
CSALSPNEQFF
>TRBV7-9|NA|NA|TRBJ1-3
TGTGCCAGCAGCTTAATAGTCTCTTCCTCTGGAAACACCATATATTTT
CASSLIVSSSGNTIYF
>TRBV29-1|NA|NA|TRBJ2-5
TGCAGCGCGATGCAGGAGACCCAGTACTTC
CSAMQETQYF
>TRBV4-1|NA|NA|TRBJ1-1
TGCGCCAGCAGCCAGGAGGTGGGTCGGGCTGAAGCTTTCTTT
CASSQEVGRAEAFF
>TRBV28|NA|NA|TRBJ2-7
NA
CASSTSDNEQYF
>TRBV7-2|NA|NA|TRBJ2-2
TGTGCCAGCAGCCTTACGCGGGCGCTAGCCGCGAACACCGGGGAGCTGTTTTTT
CASSLTRALAANTGELFF
>TRBV5-6|TRBD2|NA|TRBJ2-3
TGTGCCAGCAGCTTGGGGAGCGGGGGCACAGATACGCAGTATTTT
CASSLGSGGTDTQYF
>TRBV7-8|TRBD2|NA|TRBJ2-5
TGTGCCAGCTCGGGAGGCGGGGGGCTGGAGACCCAGTACTTC
CASSGGGGLETQYF
>TRBV5-6|TRBD2|NA|TRBJ2-7
TGTGCCAGCAGCCTGTTGTTTGGGACTAGCGGGAATTACGAGCAGTACTTC
CASSLLFGTSGNYEQYF
>TRBV28|TRBD2|NA|TRBJ2-1
TGTGCCCCTAAACCTTCTGGGGCGGGAGGGGACAATGAGCAGTTCTTC
CAPKPSGAGGDNEQFF
>TRBV18|NA|NA|TRBJ1-1
TGTGCCAGCTCAATCCAAGTCCCCCCGGGGAGCACTGAAGCTTTCTTT
CASSIQVPPGSTEAFF
>TRBV7-3|NA|NA|TRBJ2-5
TGTGCCAGCAGCTTAGGCGGACTTCTAGAAGAGACCCAGTACTTC
CASSLGGLLEETQYF
>TRBV7-8|TRBD2|once|TRBJ2-1
TGTGCCAGCAGCCGGACTAGCGGGTACAATGAGCAGTTCTTC
CASSRTSGYNEQFF
>TRBV7-2|TRBD2|NA|TRBJ2-3
TGTGCCAGCAGCTCTGTCGGGCTAGCGGGAGGCTCAAGAGATACGCAGTATTTT
CASSSVGLAGGSRDTQYF
>TRBV5-1|NA|NA|TRBJ1-1
TGCGCCAGCAGCCCACTGACAGACGGCACTGAAGCTTTCTTT
CASSPLTDGTEAFF
>TRBV6-6|NA|NA|TRBJ2-7
TGTGCCAGCAGTTACAGGAGGGACGAGCAGTACTTC
CASSYRRDEQYF
>TRBV7-3|TRBD2|NA|TRBJ2-1
TGTGCCAGCAGTCAGGCTCCACTAGCGGGGTACAATGAGCAGTTCTTC
CASSQAPLAGYNEQFF
>TRBV21-1|NA|NA|TRBJ2-7
TGTGCCAGCAGCAAAGCGGGCAGCTACGAGCAGTACTTC
CASSKAGSYEQYF
>TRBV3-1/TRBV3-2|NA|NA|TRBJ1-2
TGTGCCAGCAGCCAAGAGTGGGAGGGGTATGGCTACACCTTC
CASSQEWEGYGYTF
>TRBV3-1/TRBV3-2|TRBD2|NA|TRBJ2-5
TGTGCCAGCAGCCGAGCGGGGGAAGAGACCCAGTACTTC
CASSRAGEETQYF
>TRBV28|NA|once|TRBJ2-1
TGTGCCAGCAGTGTCGGCAATGAGCAGTTCTTC
CASSVGNEQFF
>TRBV6-6|TRBD1|NA|TRBJ2-1
TGTGCCAGCACCCCCGGGACAGGGATTTACAATGAGCAGTTCTTC
CASTPGTGIYNEQFF
>TRBV15|NA|NA|TRBJ2-5
TGTGCCACCAGCAGAGAGGGCGCCGCGGAGACCCAGTACTTC
CATSREGAAETQYF
>TRBV6-1|TRBD1|NA|TRBJ2-7
TGTGCCAGCAGTGAGGAGTGGACAGGAACCTACGAGCAGTACTTC
CASSEEWTGTYEQYF
>TRBV2|TRBD1|NA|TRBJ1-1
TGTGCCAGCAGTGAGGACAGGGGCCGAGCTTTCTTT
CASSEDRGRAFF
>TRBV7-3|NA|NA|TRBJ2-3
TGTGCCAGCAGCTTATCAGTTTCCCCTGCAGGGGATACGCAGTATTTT
CASSLSVSPAGDTQYF
>TRBV18|NA|NA|TRBJ1-1
TGTGCCAGCTCACCATGGGACGGCGGGGGAAGCGTGAACACTGAAGCTTTCTTT
CASSPWDGGGSVNTEAFF